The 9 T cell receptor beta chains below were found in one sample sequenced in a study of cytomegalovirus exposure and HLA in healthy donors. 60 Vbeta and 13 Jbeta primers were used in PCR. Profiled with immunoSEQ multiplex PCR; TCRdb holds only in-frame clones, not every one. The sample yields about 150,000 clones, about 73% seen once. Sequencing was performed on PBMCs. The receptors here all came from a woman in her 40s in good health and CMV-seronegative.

In nucleotides, the CDR3 is TGCGCCAGCAGCCGGACAGAGAATCAGCCCCAGCATTTT. It translates to CASSRTENQPQHF. This chain uses TRBV4-1 with TRBJ1-5; possible D gene TRBD1, 6 bases. V dropped 4 bases and J dropped 4 bases, with 8 bases sitting between them. Germline CDR1 is MGHRA and CDR2 is YSYEKL. The CDR3 is 13 residues long.

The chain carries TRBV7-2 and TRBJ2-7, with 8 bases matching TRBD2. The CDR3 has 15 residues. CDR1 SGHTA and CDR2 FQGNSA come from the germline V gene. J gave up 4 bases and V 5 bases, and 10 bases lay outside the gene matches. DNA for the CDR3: TGTGCCAGCAGCCACGCGGCGGGGGGAGGTTACGAGCAGTACTTC. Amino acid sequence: CASSHAAGGGYEQYF.

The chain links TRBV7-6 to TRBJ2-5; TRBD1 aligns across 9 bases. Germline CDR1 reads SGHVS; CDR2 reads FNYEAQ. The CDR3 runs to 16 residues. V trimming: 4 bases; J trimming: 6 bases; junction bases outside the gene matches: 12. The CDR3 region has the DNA TGTGCCAGCAGCTCTTTGGTTGGACAGGGGCCTAAGACCCAGTACTTC. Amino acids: CASSSLVGQGPKTQYF.

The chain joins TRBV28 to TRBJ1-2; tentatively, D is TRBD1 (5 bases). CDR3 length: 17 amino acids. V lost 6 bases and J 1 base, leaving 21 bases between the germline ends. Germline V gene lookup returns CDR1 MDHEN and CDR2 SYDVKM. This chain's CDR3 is CASSSGSRTRINYGYTF. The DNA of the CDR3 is TGTGCCAGCAGCTCAGGTTCCAGGACACGAATTAACTATGGCTACACCTTC.

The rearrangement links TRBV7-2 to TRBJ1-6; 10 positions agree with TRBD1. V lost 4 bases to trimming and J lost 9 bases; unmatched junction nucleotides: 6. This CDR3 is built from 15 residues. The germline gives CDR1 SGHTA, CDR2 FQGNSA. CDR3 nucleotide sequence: TGTGCCAGCAGCTACACCGGGACAGGGGCTTCACCCCTCCACTTT. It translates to CASSYTGTGASPLHF. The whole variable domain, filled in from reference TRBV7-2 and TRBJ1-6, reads GAGVSQSPSNKVTEKGKDVELRCDPISGHTALYWYRQSLGQGLEFLIYFQGNSAPDKSGLPSDRFSAERTGGSVSTLTIQRTQQEDSAVYLCASSYTGTGASPLHFGNGTRLTVT.

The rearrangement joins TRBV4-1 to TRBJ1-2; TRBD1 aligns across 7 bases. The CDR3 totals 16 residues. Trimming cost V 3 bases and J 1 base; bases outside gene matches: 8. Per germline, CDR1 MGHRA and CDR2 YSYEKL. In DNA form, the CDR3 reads TGCGCCAGCAGCCAGGCGGGACAGCAACTTAACTATGGCTACACCTTC. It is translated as CASSQAGQQLNYGYTF.

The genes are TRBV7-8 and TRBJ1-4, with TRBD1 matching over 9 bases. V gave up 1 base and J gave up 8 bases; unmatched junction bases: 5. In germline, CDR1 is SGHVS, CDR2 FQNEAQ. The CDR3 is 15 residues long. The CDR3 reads CASSLGDRENEKLFF. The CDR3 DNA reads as TGTGCCAGCAGCTTAGGGGACAGGGAAAACGAAAAACTGTTTTTT.

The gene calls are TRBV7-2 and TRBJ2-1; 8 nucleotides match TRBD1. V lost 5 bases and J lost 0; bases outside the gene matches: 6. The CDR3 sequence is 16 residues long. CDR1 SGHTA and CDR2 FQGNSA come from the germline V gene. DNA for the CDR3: TGTGCCAGCAGCGGACAGGGCACAAACTCCTACAATGAGCAGTTCTTC. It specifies CASSGQGTNSYNEQFF.

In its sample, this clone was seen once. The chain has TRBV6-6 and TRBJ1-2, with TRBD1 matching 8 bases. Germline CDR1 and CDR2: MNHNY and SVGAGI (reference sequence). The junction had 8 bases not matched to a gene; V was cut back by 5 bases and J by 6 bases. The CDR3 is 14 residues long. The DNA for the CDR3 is TGTGCCAGCAGTCGCGGGGACAGGATCCATGGCTACACCTTC. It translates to CASSRGDRIHGYTF.